A selection of T cell receptor beta chains follows, all from one sample in a study of blood T cell repertoires in COVID-19. This table comes from immunoSEQ multiplex PCR, and its TCRdb copy is limited to in-frame clones, with some not included. The sample has some 100,000 clones; around nine tenths are singletons. The sequenced sample consisted of peripheral blood. The receptor set was obtained from a woman in her 70s with acute or convalescent COVID-19. CDR3s include the opening cysteine and the closing phenylalanine or tryptophan. The order of the fields is clone size, D gene, J gene, V gene, CDR3 protein, CDR3 DNA. D genes are given only for firm matches. Only part of the rows carry a size: once, few, many, or a class if the clone is expanded.

once | TRBD1 | TRBJ2-4 | TRBV27 | CASSPFTGGSVKNIQYF | TGTGCCAGCAGTCCCTTCACAGGGGGCTCCGTCAAAAACATTCAGTACTTC
. | . | TRBJ1-3 | TRBV6-5 | CASSYSLRTGNTIYF | TGTGCCAGCAGTTACTCGCTCAGGACTGGAAACACCATATATTTT
once | TRBD1 | TRBJ1-5 | TRBV27 | CASRYRGEGQPQHF | TGTGCCAGCAGGTACAGGGGCGAGGGTCAGCCCCAGCATTTT
. | . | TRBJ1-2 | TRBV7-9 | CASSLTEGITGYTF | TGTGCCAGCAGCTTAACGGAGGGGATAACTGGCTACACCTTC
. | TRBD1 | TRBJ1-3 | TRBV5-4 | CASSPMGQPGNTIYF | TGTGCCAGCAGCCCAATGGGACAGCCTGGAAACACCATATATTTT
. | TRBD2 | TRBJ2-3 | TRBV13 | CASSFRSGDVTDTQYF | TGTGCCAGCAGCTTTAGAAGCGGGGATGTCACAGATACGCAGTATTTT
. | . | TRBJ1-2 | TRBV19 | CASIFAGSNYGYTF | TGTGCCAGTATTTTTGCAGGTTCCAACTATGGCTACACCTTC
. | TRBD1 | TRBJ2-7 | TRBV24-1 | CATGTGNEQYF | TGTGCCACCGGGACAGGGAACGAGCAGTACTTC
. | . | TRBJ1-1 | TRBV6-1 | CASSDVGGNTEAFF | TGTGCCAGCAGTGATGTGGGGGGAAACACTGAAGCTTTCTTT
. | TRBD2 | TRBJ2-3 | TRBV7-6 | CASSGGGLAGRDTQYF | TGTGCCAGCAGCGGGGGGGGACTAGCGGGGAGAGATACGCAGTATTTT
. | TRBD2 | TRBJ2-5 | TRBV3-1/TRBV3-2 | CASSQEGGGPETQYF | TGTGCCAGCAGCCAAGAGGGCGGGGGGCCAGAGACCCAGTACTTC
once | TRBD2 | TRBJ2-7 | TRBV27 | CASSLVAGVGEQYF | TGTGCCAGCAGTTTAGTGGCGGGGGTTGGCGAGCAGTACTTC
. | . | TRBJ1-5 | TRBV18 | CASSPAGFQPQHF | TGTGCCAGCTCACCGGCCGGGTTTCAGCCCCAGCATTTT
once | . | TRBJ1-1 | TRBV4-1 | CASSRHPREMNTEAFF | TGCGCCAGCAGCCGACACCCCAGGGAAATGAACACTGAAGCTTTCTTT
few | . | TRBJ1-4 | TRBV28 | CASSLNRDWLLSNEKLFF | TGTGCCAGCAGTCTCAACAGGGATTGGCTCCTGTCTAATGAAAAACTGTTTTTT
. | . | TRBJ2-4 | TRBV13 | CASSSGGAKNIQYF | TGTGCCAGCAGCTCCGGAGGAGCCAAAAACATTCAGTACTTC
. | TRBD1 | TRBJ1-2 | TRBV19 | CASSSRGQGNGYTF | TGTGCCAGTAGTAGCCGGGGACAGGGAAATGGCTACACCTTC
. | . | TRBJ2-1 | TRBV19 | CASMEEAGGSYNEQFF | TGTGCCAGTATGGAGGAAGCAGGAGGCTCCTACAATGAGCAGTTCTTC
once | TRBD2 | TRBJ2-3 | TRBV2 | CASRALAGGLTDTQYF | TGTGCCAGCAGGGCACTAGCGGGAGGACTCACAGATACGCAGTATTTT
few | . | TRBJ2-6 | TRBV7-9 | CASSLGRGSGANVLTF | TGTGCCAGCAGCTTAGGGAGAGGGTCTGGGGCCAACGTCCTGACTTTC
. | . | TRBJ2-7 | TRBV7-9 | CASSFQVSYEQYF | TGTGCCAGCAGCTTCCAGGTATCCTACGAGCAGTACTTC
. | TRBD2 | TRBJ2-1 | TRBV7-9 | CASSIRTGLAGGSEISEQFF | TGTGCCAGCAGCATCAGGACCGGACTAGCGGGAGGGTCGGAAATCAGTGAGCAGTTCTTC
. | TRBD1 | TRBJ1-5 | TRBV4-1 | CASSQQPDRLNQPQHF | TGCGCCAGCAGCCAACAACCGGACAGGCTCAATCAGCCCCAGCATTTT
. | TRBD1 | TRBJ1-5 | TRBV19 | CASTRDRLSNQPQHF | TGTGCCAGTACCAGGGACAGACTTAGCAATCAGCCCCAGCATTTT
. | TRBD1 | TRBJ2-1 | TRBV7-7 | CASSPTGVSYNEQFF | TGTGCTAGCAGCCCAACAGGGGTGTCCTACAATGAGCAGTTCTTC
. | TRBD2 | TRBJ2-3 | TRBV9 | CASSVIAGGSTDTQYF | TGTGCCAGCAGCGTAATAGCGGGAGGAAGCACAGATACGCAGTATTTT
. | . | TRBJ1-1 | TRBV7-9 | CASSPPGEYTEAFF | TGTGCCAGCAGCCCCCCTGGGGAGTACACTGAAGCTTTCTTT
. | . | TRBJ2-1 | TRBV6-5 | CASRDFQGYNEQFF | TGTGCCAGCCGGGACTTCCAAGGTTACAATGAGCAGTTCTTC
. | . | TRBJ1-1 | TRBV4-1 | CASSQVSGFTEAFF | TGCGCCAGCAGCCAAGTATCGGGGTTCACTGAAGCTTTCTTT
once | . | TRBJ2-7 | TRBV15 | CATSSGRGGYEQYF | TGTGCCACCAGCAGTGGCCGGGGTGGGTACGAGCAGTACTTC
once | . | TRBJ2-7 | TRBV7-2 | CASSLSQASYEQYF | TGTGCCAGCAGCTTATCACAGGCCAGCTACGAGCAGTACTTC